The clone carrying this T cell receptor beta chain has more than one count but fewer than ten. How the authors handled the data: Amplification of reference gene primers was used by the study to estimate nucleated cell counts. Profiled with immunoSEQ multiplex PCR; TCRdb holds only in-frame clones, not every one. For V, J and clone size, that table is used; D and trimming come from the DNA. The sample holds tens of thousands of clones, less than 95% seen once. In germline, CDR1 is SGHAT, CDR2 FQNNGV. Trimming removed 5 bases at V and 0 bases at J, with 15 bases between. The CDR3 is made up of 16 amino acids. The entry originates in a study of blood T cell repertoires in COVID-19. About the research overall: Whether acute or convalescent, the COVID-19 samples came from the United States, Italy and Spain. In each case, the material was cDNA or gDNA derived from T cells, B-cell-depleted T cells, or PBMCs.

The TCR was taken from a woman aged 45-65 years in a cohort sampled during active COVID-19. J is TRBJ2-3 and V is TRBV11-2; D uncertain. Sequencing used peripheral blood. The CDR3, as DNA: TGTGCCAGCAGCCCCCGTGTGGGCTCTAGCACAGATACGCAGTATTTT. Its protein product is CASSPRVGSSTDTQYF.